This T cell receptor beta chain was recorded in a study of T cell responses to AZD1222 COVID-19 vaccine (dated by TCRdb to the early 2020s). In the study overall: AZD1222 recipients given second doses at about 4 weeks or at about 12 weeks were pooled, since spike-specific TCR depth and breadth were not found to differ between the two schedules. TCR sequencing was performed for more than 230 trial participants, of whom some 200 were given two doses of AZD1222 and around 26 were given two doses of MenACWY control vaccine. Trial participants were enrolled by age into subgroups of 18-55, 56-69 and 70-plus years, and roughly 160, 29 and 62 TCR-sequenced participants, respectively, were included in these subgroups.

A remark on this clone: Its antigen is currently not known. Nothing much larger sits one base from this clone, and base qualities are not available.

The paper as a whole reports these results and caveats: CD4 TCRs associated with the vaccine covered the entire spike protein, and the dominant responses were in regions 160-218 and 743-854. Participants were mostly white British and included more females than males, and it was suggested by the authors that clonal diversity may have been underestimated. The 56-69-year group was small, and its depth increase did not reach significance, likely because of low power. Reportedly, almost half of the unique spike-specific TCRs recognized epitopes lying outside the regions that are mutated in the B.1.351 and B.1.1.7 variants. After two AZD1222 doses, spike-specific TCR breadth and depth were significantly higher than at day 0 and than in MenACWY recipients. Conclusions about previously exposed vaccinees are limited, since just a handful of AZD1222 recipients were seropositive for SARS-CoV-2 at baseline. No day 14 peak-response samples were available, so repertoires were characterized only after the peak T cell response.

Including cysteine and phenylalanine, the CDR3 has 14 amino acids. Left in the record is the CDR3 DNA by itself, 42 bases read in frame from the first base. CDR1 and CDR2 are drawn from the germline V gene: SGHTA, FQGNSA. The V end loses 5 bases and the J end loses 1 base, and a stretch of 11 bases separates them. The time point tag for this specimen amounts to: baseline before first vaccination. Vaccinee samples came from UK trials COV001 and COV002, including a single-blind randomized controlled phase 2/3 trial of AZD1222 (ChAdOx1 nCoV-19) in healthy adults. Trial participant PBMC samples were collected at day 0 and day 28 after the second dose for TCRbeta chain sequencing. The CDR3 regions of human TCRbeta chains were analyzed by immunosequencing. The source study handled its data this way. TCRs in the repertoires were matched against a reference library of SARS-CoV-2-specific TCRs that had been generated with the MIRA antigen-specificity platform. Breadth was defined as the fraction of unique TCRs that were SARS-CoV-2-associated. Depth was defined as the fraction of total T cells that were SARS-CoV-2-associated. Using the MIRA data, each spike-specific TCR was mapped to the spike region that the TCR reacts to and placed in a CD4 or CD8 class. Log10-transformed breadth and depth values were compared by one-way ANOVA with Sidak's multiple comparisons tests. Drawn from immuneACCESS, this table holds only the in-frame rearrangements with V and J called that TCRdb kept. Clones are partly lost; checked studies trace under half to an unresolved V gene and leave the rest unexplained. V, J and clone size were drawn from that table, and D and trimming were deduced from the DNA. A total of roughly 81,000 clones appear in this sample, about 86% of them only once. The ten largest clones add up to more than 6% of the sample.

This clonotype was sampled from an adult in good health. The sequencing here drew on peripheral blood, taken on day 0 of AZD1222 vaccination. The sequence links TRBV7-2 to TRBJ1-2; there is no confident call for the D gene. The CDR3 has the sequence CASSLLAINYGYTF. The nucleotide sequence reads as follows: TGTGCCAGCAGCCTCCTGGCGATTAACTATGGCTACACCTTC.